The source of this TCR beta chain is a study of blood T cell repertoires in COVID-19. Overall study: Samples representing acute and convalescent COVID-19 were sourced from the United States, Italy and Spain. Sources were T cells, B-cell-depleted T cells, or PBMCs; the material itself was cDNA or gDNA.

The CDR3 consists of 14 residues. Trimming left V 1 base short and J 5 bases short, with 11 bases between. Germline CDR1 is SGHDN and CDR2 is FVKESK. Original handling: Reference gene primers were amplified, and this amplification served to estimate nucleated cell counts. The table came from immunoSEQ multiplex PCR; TCRdb's copy has only in-frame clones and leaves some out. The V and J calls and clone size come from that table; D and trimming were worked out from the DNA. The repertoire includes about 130,000 clones, about 85% of them detected once, and over 9.5% sits in the top ten. Sequencing input: peripheral blood. The chain is built from TRBV14 and TRBJ2-5, with D uncertain. The TCR comes from a man aged 55 to 69 with acute or convalescent COVID-19. The CDR3 loop reads CASSQGLFGETQYF. The CDR3 region has the DNA TGTGCCAGCAGCCAAGGTCTGTTCGGGGAGACCCAGTACTTC.